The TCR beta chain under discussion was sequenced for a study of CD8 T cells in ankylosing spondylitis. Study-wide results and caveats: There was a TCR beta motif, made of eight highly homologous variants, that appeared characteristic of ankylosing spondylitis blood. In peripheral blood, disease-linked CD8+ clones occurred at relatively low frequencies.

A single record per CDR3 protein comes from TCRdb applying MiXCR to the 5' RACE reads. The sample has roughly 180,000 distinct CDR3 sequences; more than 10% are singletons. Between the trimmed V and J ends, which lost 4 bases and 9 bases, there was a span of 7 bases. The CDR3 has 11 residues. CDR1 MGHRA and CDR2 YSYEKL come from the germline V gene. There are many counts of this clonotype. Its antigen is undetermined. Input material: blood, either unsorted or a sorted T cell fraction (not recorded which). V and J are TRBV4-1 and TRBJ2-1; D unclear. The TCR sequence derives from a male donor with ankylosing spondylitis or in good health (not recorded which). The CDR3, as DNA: TGCGCCAGCAGCCGTCCAGGTGAGCAGTTCTTC. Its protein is CASSRPGEQFF.